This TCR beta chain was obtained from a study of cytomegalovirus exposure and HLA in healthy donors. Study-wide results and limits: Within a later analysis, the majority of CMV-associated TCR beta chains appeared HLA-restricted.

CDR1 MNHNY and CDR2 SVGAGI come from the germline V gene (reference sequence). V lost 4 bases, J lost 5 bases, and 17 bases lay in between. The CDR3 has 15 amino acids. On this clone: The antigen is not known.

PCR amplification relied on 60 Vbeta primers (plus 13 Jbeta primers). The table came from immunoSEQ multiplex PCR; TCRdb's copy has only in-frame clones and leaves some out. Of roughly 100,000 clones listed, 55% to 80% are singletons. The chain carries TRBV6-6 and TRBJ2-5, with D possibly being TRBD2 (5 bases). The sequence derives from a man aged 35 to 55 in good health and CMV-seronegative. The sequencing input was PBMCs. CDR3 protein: CASSSLGDAAETQYF. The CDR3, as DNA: TGTGCCAGCAGTTCACTAGGAGATGCGGCTGAGACCCAGTACTTC.